A single T cell receptor beta chain is shown here with its context. The repertoire was sequenced with immunoSEQ multiplex PCR; TCRdb's copy has only in-frame clones and lacks some. The data show 90,000 to 150,000 clones, roughly 90% seen once. The sample belongs to a study of control samples from healthy donors and cancer patients. The germline V and J ends were trimmed by 3 bases and 5 bases, with 15 bases remaining between them. CDR3 size: 15 residues. The germline CDR1 and CDR2 sequences are SGHRS and YFSETQ. Sequenced sample: blood. This chain links TRBV5-1 with TRBJ2-1; either TRBD1 or TRBD2 may fit D (5 bases each). The source of this sequence is a man aged 45-65 years in good health. CDR3 loop: CASSSGRTLNNEQFF. The CDR3 region has the DNA TGCGCCAGCAGCTCGGGACGGACCCTCAACAATGAGCAGTTCTTC.